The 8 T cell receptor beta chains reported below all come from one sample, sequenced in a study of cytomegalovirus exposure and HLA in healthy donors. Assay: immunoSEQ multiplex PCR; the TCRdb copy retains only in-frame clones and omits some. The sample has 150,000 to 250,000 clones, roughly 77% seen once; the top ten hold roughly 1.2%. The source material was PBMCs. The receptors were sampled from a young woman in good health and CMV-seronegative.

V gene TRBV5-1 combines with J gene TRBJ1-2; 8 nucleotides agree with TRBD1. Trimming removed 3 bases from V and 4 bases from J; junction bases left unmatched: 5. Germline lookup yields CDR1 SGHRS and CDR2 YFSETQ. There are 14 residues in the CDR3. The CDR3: CASSSHGQGYGYTF. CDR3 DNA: TGCGCCAGCAGCTCTCATGGACAGGGCTATGGCTACACCTTC.

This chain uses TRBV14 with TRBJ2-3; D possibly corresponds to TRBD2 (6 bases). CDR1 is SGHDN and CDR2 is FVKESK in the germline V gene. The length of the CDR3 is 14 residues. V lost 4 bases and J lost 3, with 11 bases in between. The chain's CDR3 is CASSLGSATDTQYF. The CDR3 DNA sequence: TGTGCCAGCAGCCTCGGGAGTGCGACAGATACGCAGTATTTT.

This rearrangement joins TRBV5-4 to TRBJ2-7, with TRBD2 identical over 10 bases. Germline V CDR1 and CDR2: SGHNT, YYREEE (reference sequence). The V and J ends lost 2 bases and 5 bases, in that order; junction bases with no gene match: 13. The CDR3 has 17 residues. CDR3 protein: CASSLTLYGTSAHEQYF. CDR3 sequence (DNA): TGTGCCAGCAGCTTAACCCTTTACGGGACTAGCGCCCACGAGCAGTACTTC.

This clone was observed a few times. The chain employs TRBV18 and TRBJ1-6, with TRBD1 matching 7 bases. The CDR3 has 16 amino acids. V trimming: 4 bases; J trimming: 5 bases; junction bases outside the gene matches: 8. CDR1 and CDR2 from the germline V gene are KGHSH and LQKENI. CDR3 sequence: CASSLRQGVDNSPLHF. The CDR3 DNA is TGTGCCAGCTCACTACGACAGGGTGTGGATAATTCACCCCTCCACTTT.

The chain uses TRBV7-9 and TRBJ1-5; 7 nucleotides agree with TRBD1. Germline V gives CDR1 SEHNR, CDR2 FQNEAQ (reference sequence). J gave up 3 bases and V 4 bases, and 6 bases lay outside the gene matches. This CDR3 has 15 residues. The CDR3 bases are TGTGCCAGCAGCTCGAAAGGGGGCCCCAATCAGCCCCAGCATTTT. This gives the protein CASSSKGGPNQPQHF. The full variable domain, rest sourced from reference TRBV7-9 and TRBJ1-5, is DTGVSQNPRHKITKRGQNVTFRCDPISEHNRLYWYRQTLGQGPEFLTYFQNEAQLEKSRLLSDRFSAERPKGSFSTLEIQRTEQGDSAMYLCASSSKGGPNQPQHFGDGTRLSIL.

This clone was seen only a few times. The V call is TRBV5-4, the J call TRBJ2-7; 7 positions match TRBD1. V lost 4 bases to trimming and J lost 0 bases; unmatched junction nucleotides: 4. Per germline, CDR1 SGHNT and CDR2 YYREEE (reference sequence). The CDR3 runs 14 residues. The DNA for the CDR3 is TGTGCCAGCAGCCCAACAGGGGTCTCCTACGAGCAGTACTTC. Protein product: CASSPTGVSYEQYF. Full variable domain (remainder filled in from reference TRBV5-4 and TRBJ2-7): ETGVTQSPTHLIKTRGQQVTLRCSSQSGHNTVSWYQQALGQGPQFIFQYYREEENGRGNFPPRFSGLQFPNYSSELNVNALELDDSALYLCASSPTGVSYEQYFGPGTRLTVT.

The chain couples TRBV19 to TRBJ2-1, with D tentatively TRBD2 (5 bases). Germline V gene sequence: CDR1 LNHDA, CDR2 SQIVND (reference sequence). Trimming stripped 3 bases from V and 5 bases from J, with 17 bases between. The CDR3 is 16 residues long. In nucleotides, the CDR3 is TGTGCCAGTAGTATTACTGCGCCCGGACTTCACAATGAGCAGTTCTTC. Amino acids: CASSITAPGLHNEQFF.

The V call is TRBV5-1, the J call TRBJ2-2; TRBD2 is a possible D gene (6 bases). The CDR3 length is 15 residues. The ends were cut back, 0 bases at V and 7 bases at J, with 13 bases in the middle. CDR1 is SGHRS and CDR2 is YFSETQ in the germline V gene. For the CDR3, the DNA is TGCGCCAGCAGCTTGGATCCGGGGCGGGGCGGGGAGCTGTTTTTT. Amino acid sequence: CASSLDPGRGGELFF.